The 10 T cell receptor beta chains reported below all come from one sample, sequenced in a study of blood T cell repertoires in COVID-19. The method was immunoSEQ multiplex PCR; TCRdb's version includes in-frame clones alone and lacks a portion of them. The sample yields over 20,000 clones, about 88% seen once. The sequencing input was peripheral blood. These receptor sequences come from a man between 65 and 85 years old with acute or convalescent COVID-19.

The chain links TRBV3-1 (or the pseudogene TRBV3-2) to TRBJ2-3; 12 nucleotides agree with TRBD2. The germline CDR1 and CDR2 sequences are LGHDT and YNNKEL (reference sequence). Trimming at V came to 4 bases and at J to 5 bases, leaving 4 bases not matched to a gene. The CDR3 is 15 amino acids. The CDR3 protein is CASSPSGGAGDTQYF. CDR3 DNA: TGTGCCAGCAGCCCTAGCGGGGGGGCCGGAGATACGCAGTATTTT.

This clone turned up a few times. The rearrangement links TRBV5-1 to TRBJ2-1, with 14 bases that match TRBD2. The CDR3 loop spans 15 amino acids. Per the germline V gene, CDR1 is SGHRS and CDR2 is YFSETQ. Unmatched junction bases numbered 6, after V lost 4 bases and J lost 9 bases. Written as DNA, the CDR3 is TGCGCCAGCAGCCAGGGACTAGCGGGGGTACTTGAGCAGTTCTTC. It is translated as CASSQGLAGVLEQFF.

V is TRBV7-2 and J is TRBJ2-5; 12 nucleotides agree with TRBD2. After removal of 6 bases from V and 2 bases from J, the junction contained 7 bases not matched to a gene. The CDR3 totals 16 residues. Germline values: CDR1 SGHTA, CDR2 FQGNSA. In nucleotides, the CDR3 is TGTGCCAGCAGAGGACGGACTAGCGGGGAACAAGAGACCCAGTACTTC. This translates into CASRGRTSGEQETQYF. Full variable domain (remainder filled in from reference TRBV7-2 and TRBJ2-5): GAGVSQSPSNKVTEKGKDVELRCDPISGHTALYWYRQSLGQGLEFLIYFQGNSAPDKSGLPSDRFSAERTGGSVSTLTIQRTQQEDSAVYLCASRGRTSGEQETQYFGPGTRLLVL.

The chain combines TRBV30 with TRBJ1-1; 10 bases map to TRBD1. CDR3 size: 17 residues. V gave up 0 bases and J gave up 3 bases; unmatched junction bases: 10. The germline CDR1 and CDR2 sequences are GTSNPN and SVGIG (reference sequence). The CDR3 loop is CAWSVQWTGGLDTEAFF. In DNA form, the CDR3 reads TGTGCCTGGAGTGTACAGTGGACAGGGGGTTTAGACACTGAAGCTTTCTTT.

V usage is TRBV5-5 and J usage is TRBJ1-4; 9 bases fit TRBD1. Trimming at V came to 3 bases and at J to 5 bases, leaving 8 bases not matched to a gene. The CDR3 extends over 16 amino acids. Germline CDR1 SGHKS, CDR2 YYEKEE (reference sequence). In nucleotides, the CDR3 is TGTGCCAGCAGCTCTTTAAGCGGGACAGGGAATGAAAAACTGTTTTTT. This sequence encodes CASSSLSGTGNEKLFF.

This clone was counted only a few times. The V gene is TRBV10-3, the J gene TRBJ1-2; D is possibly TRBD1 (6 bases). This CDR3 has 15 amino acids. The V end lost 3 bases, the J end lost 2 bases, and 13 bases lay between the germline ends. Germline CDR1 is ENHRY and CDR2 is SYGVKD. In nucleotides, the CDR3 is TGTGCCATCAGTGACGGGGGGGCTGTAAACTATGGCTACACCTTC. This translates into CAISDGGAVNYGYTF.

The V gene is TRBV7-2, the J gene TRBJ1-5; D is uncertain. CDR3 length: 13 amino acids. Germline V gene data show CDR1 as SGHTA and CDR2 as FQGNSA. V lost 1 base and J lost 4, with 5 bases in between. The CDR3 sequence is CASSLDINQPQHF. The CDR3 DNA sequence: TGTGCCAGCAGCTTAGACATAAATCAGCCCCAGCATTTT.

The chain couples TRBV14 to TRBJ2-4; 7 bases are a match to TRBD1. There are 12 residues in the CDR3. V shed 3 bases and J 7 bases; nucleotides not matched to a gene: 0. Germline CDR1 reads SGHDN; CDR2 reads FVKESK. CDR3 residues: CASSQGQNIQYF. The CDR3 nucleotides are TGTGCCAGCAGCCAGGGACAGAACATTCAGTACTTC.

This clone has just one count. The rearrangement links TRBV24-1 to TRBJ2-7, with D possibly being TRBD1 (6 bases). CDR1 is KGHDR and CDR2 is SFDVKD in the germline V gene. This CDR3 region has 17 residues. V was cut by 3 bases and J by 0 bases, with 17 bases left in between. In DNA form, the CDR3 reads TGTGCCACCAGTGATCGCAGGCGACAGGCTTACTCCTACGAGCAGTACTTC. This sequence encodes CATSDRRRQAYSYEQYF.

The chain is built from TRBV7-9 and TRBJ1-1; D is perhaps TRBD1 (5 bases). The germline V gene encodes CDR1 SEHNR and CDR2 FQNEAQ (reference sequence). This CDR3 is built from 17 residues. The V and J ends lost 5 bases and 4 bases respectively, with 23 bases between them. Here the CDR3 reads CASSRPTLVGGSTEAFF. CDR3 coding DNA: TGTGCCAGCAGCCGACCAACGCTGGTGGGGGGGAGCACTGAAGCTTTCTTT.